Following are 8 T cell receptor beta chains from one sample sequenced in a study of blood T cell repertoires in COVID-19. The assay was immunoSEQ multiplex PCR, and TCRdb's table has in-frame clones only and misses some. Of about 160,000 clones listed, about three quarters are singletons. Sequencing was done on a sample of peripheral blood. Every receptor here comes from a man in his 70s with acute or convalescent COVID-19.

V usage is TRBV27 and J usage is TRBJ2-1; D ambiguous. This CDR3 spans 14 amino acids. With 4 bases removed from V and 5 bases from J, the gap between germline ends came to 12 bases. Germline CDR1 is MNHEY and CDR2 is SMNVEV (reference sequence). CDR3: CASSSYISDNEQFF. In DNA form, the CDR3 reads TGTGCCAGCAGTTCGTACATCAGTGACAATGAGCAGTTCTTC.

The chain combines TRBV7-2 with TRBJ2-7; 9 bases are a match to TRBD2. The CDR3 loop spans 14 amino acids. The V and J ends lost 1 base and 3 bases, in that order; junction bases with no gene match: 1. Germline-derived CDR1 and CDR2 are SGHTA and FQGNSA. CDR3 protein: CASSLEAGGYEQYF. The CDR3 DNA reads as TGTGCCAGCAGCTTAGAAGCGGGAGGCTACGAGCAGTACTTC.

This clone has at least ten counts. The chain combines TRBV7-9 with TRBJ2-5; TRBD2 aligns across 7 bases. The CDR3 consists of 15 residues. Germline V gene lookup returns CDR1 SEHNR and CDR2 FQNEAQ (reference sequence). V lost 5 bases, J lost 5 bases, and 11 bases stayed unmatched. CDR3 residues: CASSPDGSGGETQYF. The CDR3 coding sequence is TGTGCCAGCAGCCCGGACGGCTCCGGGGGGGAGACCCAGTACTTC.

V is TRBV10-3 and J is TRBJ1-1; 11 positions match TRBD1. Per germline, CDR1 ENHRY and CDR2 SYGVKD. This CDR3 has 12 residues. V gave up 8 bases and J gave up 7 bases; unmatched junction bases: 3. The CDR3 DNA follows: TGTGCCATCTCGGACAGGGGGCGTGAAGCTTTCTTT. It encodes CAISDRGREAFF.

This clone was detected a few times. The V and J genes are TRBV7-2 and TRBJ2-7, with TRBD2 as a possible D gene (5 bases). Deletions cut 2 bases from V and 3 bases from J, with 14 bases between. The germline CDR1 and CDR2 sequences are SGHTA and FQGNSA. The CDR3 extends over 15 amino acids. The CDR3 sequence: CASSLMSGDRYEQYF. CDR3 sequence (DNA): TGTGCCAGCAGCTTAATGAGCGGTGATCGCTACGAGCAGTACTTC. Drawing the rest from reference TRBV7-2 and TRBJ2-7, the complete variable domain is GAGVSQSPSNKVTEKGKDVELRCDPISGHTALYWYRQSLGQGLEFLIYFQGNSAPDKSGLPSDRFSAERTGGSVSTLTIQRTQQEDSAVYLCASSLMSGDRYEQYFGPGTRLTVT.

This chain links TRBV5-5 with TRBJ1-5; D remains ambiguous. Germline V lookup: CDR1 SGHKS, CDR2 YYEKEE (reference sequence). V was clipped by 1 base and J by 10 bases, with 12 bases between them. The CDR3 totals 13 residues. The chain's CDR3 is CASSLPPLAPQHF. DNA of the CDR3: TGTGCCAGCAGCTTGCCCCCCTTGGCCCCCCAGCATTTT.

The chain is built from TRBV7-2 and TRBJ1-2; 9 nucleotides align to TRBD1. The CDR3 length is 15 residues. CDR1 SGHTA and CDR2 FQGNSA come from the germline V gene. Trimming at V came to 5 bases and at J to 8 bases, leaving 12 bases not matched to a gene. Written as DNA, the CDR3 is TGTGCCAGCAGCAAGCGGACAGGGGAGTGGCAAGGCTACACCTTC. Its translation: CASSKRTGEWQGYTF. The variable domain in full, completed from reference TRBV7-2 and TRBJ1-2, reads GAGVSQSPSNKVTEKGKDVELRCDPISGHTALYWYRQSLGQGLEFLIYFQGNSAPDKSGLPSDRFSAERTGGSVSTLTIQRTQQEDSAVYLCASSKRTGEWQGYTFGSGTRLTVV.

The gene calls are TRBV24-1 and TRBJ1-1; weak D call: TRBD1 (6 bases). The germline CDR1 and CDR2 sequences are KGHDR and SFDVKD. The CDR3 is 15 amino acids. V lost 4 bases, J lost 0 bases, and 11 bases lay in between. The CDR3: CATSDGAGVNTEAFF. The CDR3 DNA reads TGTGCCACCAGTGACGGTGCAGGGGTGAACACTGAAGCTTTCTTT.